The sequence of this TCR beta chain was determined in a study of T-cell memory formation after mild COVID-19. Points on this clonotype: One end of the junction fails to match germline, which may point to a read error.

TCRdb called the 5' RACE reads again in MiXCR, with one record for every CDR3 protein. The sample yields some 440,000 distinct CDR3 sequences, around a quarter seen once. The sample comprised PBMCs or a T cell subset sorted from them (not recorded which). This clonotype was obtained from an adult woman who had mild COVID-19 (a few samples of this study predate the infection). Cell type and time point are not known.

As DNA, the CDR3 is TGTGCTAGCAGCTTACTGTCTGGGGAAGGGGACGATGAGCAGTTCTTC. Its translation: CASSLLSGEGDDEQFF. This sequence joins TRBV7-7 and TRBJ2-1; D may be TRBD1 or TRBD2 (5 bases each). This CDR3 region has 16 residues. The germline V gene has CDR1 SSHAT and CDR2 FNYEAQ (reference sequence).